Shown below are 3 T cell receptor beta chains from a single sample sequenced in a study of shared clonotypes between healthy human individuals. CD45RO-negative CD8 cells positively selected for CCR7 made up the naive population, which excluded terminally differentiated effector memory CD45RA+ cells. Data came from immunoSEQ multiplex PCR; TCRdb stores just in-frame clones and leaves some out. This repertoire shows under 850,000 clones, 92% found once; its top ten account for 24%. The sample was naive CD8+ T cells sorted from blood. The receptors stem from a man aged 30 to 45 in good health.

The rearrangement links TRBV7-9 to TRBJ2-3, with D perhaps TRBD2 (5 bases). V was clipped by 6 bases and J by 0 bases, with 13 bases between them. Germline V CDR1 and CDR2: SEHNR, FQNEAQ (reference sequence). The CDR3 totals 15 residues. The CDR3 DNA sequence: TGTGCCAGCAGTCGTAGCGACTCTAGCACAGATACGCAGTATTTT. It codes for CASSRSDSSTDTQYF.

This clone was recorded once. The chain employs TRBV11-2 and TRBJ2-5, with 10 bases aligning to TRBD1. This CDR3 is 14 amino acids long. Trimming cost V 6 bases and J 5 bases; bases outside gene matches: 6. Germline V lookup: CDR1 SGHAT, CDR2 FQNNGV. The CDR3 spells CASRGGQGTETQYF. DNA of the CDR3: TGTGCCAGCAGGGGGGGACAGGGGACGGAGACCCAGTACTTC.

This clone was recorded once. CDR3 amino acids: CSVEVQGNEKLFF. CDR3 in DNA: TGCAGCGTTGAAGTACAGGGAAATGAAAAACTGTTTTTT. The rearrangement uses TRBV29-1 and TRBJ1-4, with a weak D call TRBD1 (6 bases). This CDR3 comprises 13 residues. Per the germline V gene, CDR1 is SQVTM and CDR2 is ANQGSEA. V lost 1 base to trimming and J lost 5 bases, with 8 bases between them.